The 29 T cell receptor beta chains given below trace back to one sample, sequenced in a study of T cell changes during pregnancy in multiple sclerosis. Assay used: immunoSEQ multiplex PCR; TCRdb lists only in-frame clones, some missing. Among approximately 73,000 clones listed, more than 90% were seen once. This sample comprised CD4+ T cells from peripheral blood mononuclear cells, obtained before pregnancy. Receptor source: a female donor with multiple sclerosis, enrolled in a pregnancy study.

The rearrangement links TRBV11-1 to TRBJ1-1; the D is unclear. This CDR3 is 13 amino acids long. Trimming shortened V by 2 bases and J by 4 bases, and 8 bases separated the two germline ends. Per germline, CDR1 SGHAT and CDR2 FQDESV (reference sequence). This CDR3 is CASSLMEGTEAFF. The CDR3 coding sequence is TGTGCCAGCAGCTTAATGGAGGGCACTGAAGCTTTCTTT.

The CDR3 sequence: CAPSGGFRGWGNQPQHF. In DNA, the CDR3 is TGTGCCCCCTCAGGGGGGTTCAGGGGCTGGGGCAATCAGCCCCAGCATTTT. The chain combines TRBV7-7 with TRBJ1-5; TRBD1 aligns across 7 bases. V lost 11 bases to trimming and J lost 2 bases; unmatched junction nucleotides: 18. CDR1 SSHAT and CDR2 FNYEAQ come from the germline V gene (reference sequence). The CDR3 extends over 17 amino acids. Based on the CDR3 plus reference TRBV7-7 and TRBJ1-5, the full variable domain is GAGVSQSPRYKVTKRGQDVTLRCDPISSHATLYWYQQALGQGPEFLTYFNYEAQPDKSGLPSDRFSAERPEGSISTLTIQRTEQRDSAMYRCAPSGGFRGWGNQPQHFGDGTRLSIL.

On this clone: Within the sample, other DNA sequences also encode this same CDR3. J is TRBJ2-2 and V is TRBV5-1, with D uncertain. The CDR3 extends over 14 amino acids. Trimming removed 0 bases from V and 2 bases from J, with 5 bases in between. Germline CDR1 SGHRS, CDR2 YFSETQ. As DNA, the CDR3 is TGCGCCAGCAGCTTGGACTCAAACACCGGGGAGCTGTTTTTT. It translates to CASSLDSNTGELFF.

The gene calls are TRBV5-4 and TRBJ1-1; D unclear. The V gene lost 4 bases and the J gene lost 1 base, with 14 bases spanning the gap. There are 15 residues in the CDR3. Germline loops: CDR1 SGHNT, CDR2 YYREEE (reference sequence). CDR3 amino acids: CASSAQLGPNTEAFF. CDR3 DNA: TGTGCCAGCAGCGCTCAGCTGGGCCCGAACACTGAAGCTTTCTTT.

The rearrangement links TRBV5-4 to TRBJ2-7; 7 bases are a match to TRBD1. With 4 bases clipped from V and 3 bases from J, the junction kept 4 bases outside the gene matches. The CDR3 has 13 amino acids. Per the germline V gene, CDR1 is SGHNT and CDR2 is YYREEE (reference sequence). The CDR3 DNA reads as TGTGCCAGCAGCACGACAGGGAGCTACGAGCAGTACTTC. Residues: CASSTTGSYEQYF.

The chain joins TRBV7-9 to TRBJ1-4, with 10 bases lining up with TRBD1. This CDR3 comprises 15 residues. Germline V gene sequence: CDR1 SEHNR, CDR2 FQNEAQ (reference sequence). Trimming cost V 4 bases and J 6 bases; bases outside gene matches: 5. The CDR3 sequence: CASSWGGTGDEKLFF. The CDR3 nucleotides are TGTGCCAGCAGCTGGGGGGGGACAGGGGATGAAAAACTGTTTTTT.

V and J are TRBV2 and TRBJ1-4; D unresolved. CDR3 length: 14 amino acids. Germline-derived CDR1 and CDR2 are SNHLY and FYNNEI. Trimming cost V 7 bases and J 3 bases, with 12 bases left between them. CDR3 in amino acids: CASKRNWANEKLFF. DNA of the CDR3: TGTGCCAGCAAGCGGAACTGGGCTAATGAAAAACTGTTTTTT.

The rearrangement links TRBV7-9 to TRBJ2-1, with a tentative D call TRBD2 (6 bases). The CDR3 has 16 residues. The V gene's germline CDR1 is SEHNR and CDR2 FQNEAQ (reference sequence). The V end lost 2 bases, the J end lost 0 bases, and 11 bases lay between the germline ends. CDR3 protein: CASSLRAGSSYNEQFF. CDR3 sequence (DNA): TGTGCCAGCAGCTTACGGGCCGGGAGCTCCTACAATGAGCAGTTCTTC.

The chain joins TRBV2 to TRBJ2-5; D is perhaps TRBD2 (5 bases). This CDR3 has 11 residues. V was shortened by 4 bases and J by 13 bases, with 13 bases between the two germline ends. Germline assignment: CDR1 SNHLY and CDR2 FYNNEI. The CDR3 is CASSGGSRPYF. In nucleotides, the CDR3 is TGTGCCAGCAGTGGCGGGTCCAGACCGTACTTC.

V and J are TRBV5-4 and TRBJ2-1; 7 bases are shared with TRBD2. Germline V CDR1 and CDR2: SGHNT, YYREEE (reference sequence). This CDR3 region has 15 residues. Losses at the gene ends were 4 bases for V and 7 bases for J; bases not matched to a gene: 11. The DNA of the CDR3 is TGTGCCAGCAGCCCTACGACTAGCTTCATAAATGAGCAGTTCTTC. Translation gives CASSPTTSFINEQFF.

The chain joins TRBV7-5 to TRBJ2-5; the D call of TRBD2 is as the table states it, not checked on the DNA. TRBV7-5 is marked as a pseudogene. The CDR3 is 17 residues long. CDR3 in DNA: TGTGTCAGAAGCTATTCGGGACTAGCGTTTCAGTGGGAGACCCAGTACTTC. Translating it yields CVRSYSGLAFQWETQYF.

The chain employs TRBV29-1 and TRBJ1-1; D gene uncertain. The CDR3 has 15 amino acids. Germline CDR1 and CDR2: SQVTM and ANQGSEA. Trimming cost V 5 bases and J 1 base, with 17 bases left between them. The CDR3 loop reads CSVSSRLLRNTEAFF. CDR3 nucleotides: TGCAGCGTTTCCAGTAGACTATTAAGGAACACTGAAGCTTTCTTT. Full variable domain (missing parts from reference TRBV29-1 and TRBJ1-1): SAVISQKPSRDICQRGTSLTIQCQVDSQVTMMFWYRQQPGQSLTLIATANQGSEATYESGFVIDKFPISRPNLTFSTLTVSNMSPEDSSIYLCSVSSRLLRNTEAFFGQGTRLTVV.

This sequence joins TRBV6-5 and TRBJ1-1; unclear D gene. This CDR3 comprises 15 residues. V shed 3 bases and J shed 1 base, with 12 bases lying between them. Germline CDR1 MNHEY, CDR2 SVGAGI. CDR3 protein: CASSYSRKTNTEAFF. In DNA, the CDR3 is TGTGCCAGCAGTTATTCCAGGAAGACGAACACTGAAGCTTTCTTT.

J is TRBJ2-5 and V is TRBV11-2; D unresolved. This CDR3 region has 12 residues. Germline CDR1 SGHAT, CDR2 FQNNGV. Trimming removed 5 bases from V and 5 bases from J, with 9 bases in between. Here the CDR3 DNA reads TGTGCCAGCAGCCTAAACCGGGAGACCCAGTACTTC. Amino acid sequence: CASSLNRETQYF. Full variable domain (rest looked up from reference TRBV11-2 and TRBJ2-5): EAGVAQSPRYKIIEKRQSVAFWCNPISGHATLYWYQQILGQGPKLLIQFQNNGVVDDSQLPKDRFSAERLKGVDSTLKIQPAKLEDSAVYLCASSLNRETQYFGPGTRLLVL.

Only a few counts were recorded for this clone. V is TRBV2 and J is TRBJ1-1, with D maybe TRBD1 (5 bases). From germline, CDR1 is SNHLY and CDR2 FYNNEI. The CDR3 sequence is 13 residues long. The V and J ends lost 8 bases and 0 bases respectively, with 10 bases between them. The CDR3 coding sequence is TGTGCCAGCCAGACAGAAATGAACACTGAAGCTTTCTTT. It yields the protein CASQTEMNTEAFF.

The chain recombines TRBV5-1 with TRBJ2-5, with D uncertain. This CDR3 comprises 14 residues. Trimming left V 0 bases short and J 1 base short, with 7 bases between. Germline-derived CDR1 and CDR2 are SGHRS and YFSETQ. The CDR3 is CASSLVSIQETQYF. In DNA form, the CDR3 reads TGCGCCAGCAGCTTGGTGTCTATCCAAGAGACCCAGTACTTC.

The chain links TRBV6-1 to TRBJ2-7, with TRBD1 identical over 9 bases. The trim removed 2 bases at V and 3 bases at J, leaving 8 bases unmatched. CDR1 and CDR2 from the germline V gene are MNHNS and SASEGT. This CDR3 comprises 16 residues. CDR3 region: CASSEMSGQGIYEQYF. Written as DNA, the CDR3 is TGTGCCAGCAGTGAAATGTCGGGACAGGGTATCTACGAGCAGTACTTC.

The gene calls are TRBV7-8 and TRBJ2-1; 11 bases map to TRBD2. Germline lookup yields CDR1 SGHVS and CDR2 FQNEAQ. V lost 0 bases to trimming and J lost 8 bases; unmatched junction nucleotides: 9. The CDR3 length is 17 residues. The CDR3 sequence is CASSLALRLAGIDEQFF. In nucleotides, the CDR3 is TGTGCCAGCAGCTTAGCGCTAAGACTAGCGGGGATCGATGAGCAGTTCTTC.

The rearrangement joins TRBV11-2 to TRBJ2-3; 10 bases map to TRBD2. Germline V gene lookup returns CDR1 SGHAT and CDR2 FQNNGV. V lost 0 bases and J lost 6; bases outside the gene matches: 9. This CDR3 has 17 amino acids. The CDR3 sequence is CASSLDLILAGVDTQYF. The CDR3 DNA sequence: TGTGCCAGCAGCTTAGATCTGATTCTAGCGGGGGTCGATACGCAGTATTTT.

V and J are TRBV5-4 and TRBJ2-2; D perhaps matches TRBD2 (6 bases). V gave up 0 bases and J gave up 4 bases, with 13 bases separating them. The germline CDR1 and CDR2 sequences are SGHNT and YYREEE (reference sequence). CDR3 size: 16 residues. The CDR3 is CASSLGSGVSTGELFF. The DNA for the CDR3 is TGTGCCAGCAGCTTGGGGTCGGGAGTAAGCACCGGGGAGCTGTTTTTT. Using reference TRBV5-4 and TRBJ2-2 for the parts outside the CDR3, the full variable domain is ETGVTQSPTHLIKTRGQQVTLRCSSQSGHNTVSWYQQALGQGPQFIFQYYREEENGRGNFPPRFSGLQFPNYSSELNVNALELDDSALYLCASSLGSGVSTGELFFGEGSRLTVL.

The chain is built from TRBV4-1 and TRBJ2-3, with a tentative D call TRBD2 (6 bases). V was shortened by 0 bases and J by 7 bases, with 20 bases between the two germline ends. The CDR3 loop spans 17 amino acids. CDR1 and CDR2 from the germline V gene are MGHRA and YSYEKL. CDR3 sequence: CASSQDQVGLPGNTQYF. The CDR3 nucleotides read TGCGCCAGCAGCCAAGATCAGGTGGGACTTCCCGGGAATACGCAGTATTTT.

This clone was recorded once. This chain uses TRBV5-1 with TRBJ2-7, with 7 positions matching TRBD1. CDR1 SGHRS and CDR2 YFSETQ come from the germline V gene. This CDR3 is built from 15 residues. V shed 0 bases and J 9 bases; nucleotides not matched to a gene: 12. The CDR3 nucleotides read TGCGCCAGCAGCTTGGCCGAGGGGGCCCTTTTGTGGCAGTACTTC. As protein: CASSLAEGALLWQYF. Drawing the rest from reference TRBV5-1 and TRBJ2-7, the complete variable domain is KAGVTQTPRYLIKTRGQQVTLSCSPISGHRSVSWYQQTPGQGLQFLFEYFSETQRNKGNFPGRFSGRQFSNSRSEMNVSTLELGDSALYLCASSLAEGALLWQYFGPGTRLTVT.

This chain links TRBV30 with TRBJ2-2; 7 bases fit TRBD1. The CDR3 has 14 amino acids. CDR1 and CDR2 from the germline V gene are GTSNPN and SVGIG (reference sequence). V lost 4 bases and J lost 1; bases outside the gene matches: 3. CDR3 residues: CAWKGARNTGELFF. CDR3 DNA sequence: TGTGCCTGGAAGGGGGCCAGGAACACCGGGGAGCTGTTTTTT. The entire variable domain, with the rest obtained from reference TRBV30 and TRBJ2-2, is as follows: SQTIHQWPATLVQPVGSPLSLECTVEGTSNPNLYWYRQAAGRGLQLLFYSVGIGQISSEVPQNLSASRPQDRQFILSSKKLLLSDSGFYLCAWKGARNTGELFFGEGSRLTVL.

This clone was observed once. In DNA form, the CDR3 reads TGTGCCATCAGAGCCCGGGACACAAACACCAATGAGCAGTTCTTC. As protein: CAIRARDTNTNEQFF. The chain recombines TRBV10-3 with TRBJ2-1; possibly TRBD1 for D (6 bases). CDR1 ENHRY and CDR2 SYGVKD come from the germline V gene. The V end was cut by 6 bases, the J end by 6 bases, with 18 bases between. The CDR3 spans 15 residues.

The chain combines TRBV19 with TRBJ2-7; 7 bases are a match to TRBD1. V shed 1 base, J shed 2 bases, and the junction held 5 bases outside the gene matches. This CDR3 is built from 15 residues. Germline CDR1 LNHDA, CDR2 SQIVND (reference sequence). The DNA for the CDR3 is TGTGCCAGTAGTATAGGTACAGGGGTGGCCTACGAGCAGTACTTC. This gives the protein CASSIGTGVAYEQYF.

This chain joins TRBV18 and TRBJ1-3; the D is unclear. The germline CDR1 and CDR2 sequences are KGHSH and LQKENI. This CDR3 is 16 amino acids long. Trimming cost V 5 bases and J 3 bases, with 17 bases left between them. CDR3 in DNA: TGTGCCAGCTCAGAAACGACCCTGAGGGATGGAAACACCATATATTTT. Translation: CASSETTLRDGNTIYF.

The V and J genes are TRBV25-1 and TRBJ2-1; 7 bases map to TRBD2. The CDR3 sequence is 16 residues long. CDR1 is MGHDK, CDR2 SYGVNS, per germline. V was pared by 7 bases and J by 2 bases, with 11 bases of the junction left unmatched. The CDR3 DNA sequence: TGTGCCAGCACGGGGGGAACTTCAAAAACCTACAATGAGCAGTTCTTC. Encoded protein: CASTGGTSKTYNEQFF.

This chain joins TRBV4-1 and TRBJ1-2; 7 bases fit TRBD1. Germline CDR1 MGHRA, CDR2 YSYEKL. The J segment lost 6 bases and the V segment lost 4 bases, leaving 11 bases of the junction unmatched. The CDR3 spans 15 residues. The CDR3 nucleotides are TGCGCCAGCAGCCGACAACTCGGACAGGTCCATGGCTACACCTTC. It yields the protein CASSRQLGQVHGYTF.

CDR3 sequence: CASTFGGGAPSEQFF. In nucleotides, the CDR3 is TGTGCCAGCACCTTTGGGGGGGGAGCCCCGAGTGAGCAGTTCTTC. This rearrangement joins TRBV5-4 to TRBJ2-1; 7 bases map to TRBD2. Trimming at V came to 6 bases and at J to 9 bases, leaving 15 bases not matched to a gene. The length of the CDR3 is 15 residues. Germline values: CDR1 SGHNT, CDR2 YYREEE (reference sequence).